A single sample is the source of the 25 T cell receptor beta chains below, sequenced in a study of identical twins. One entry per CDR3 protein results from TCRdb running MiXCR on the 5' RACE reads. The table includes hundreds of thousands of distinct CDR3 sequences, about 20% detected once. In addition, the sample was reused for a study of T cells expressing NK-cell markers.

The specimen was PBMCs. The source is a woman aged 18-29 years in good health.

This clonotype was seen more than once but under ten times. The V gene is TRBV6-1, the J gene TRBJ1-2, with D possibly TRBD1 on 5 matching bases. This CDR3 contains 15 residues. Between the trimmed V and J ends, which lost 6 bases and 0 bases, there was a span of 14 bases. Germline V CDR1 and CDR2: MNHNS, SASEGT. The CDR3 nucleotides read TGTGCCAGCAGGGGGGGGGAAGGGGCTAACTATGGCTACACCTTC. Its translation is CASRGGEGANYGYTF.

The chain joins TRBV2 to TRBJ2-5; no firm D call. CDR1 SNHLY and CDR2 FYNNEI come from the germline V gene. V was pared by 2 bases and J by 6 bases, with 7 bases between. CDR3 length: 12 residues. The CDR3 reads CASSELWQTQYF. CDR3 sequence (DNA): TGTGCCAGCAGTGAATTATGGCAGACCCAGTACTTC. The full variable domain, rest sourced from reference TRBV2 and TRBJ2-5, is EPEVTQTPSHQVTQMGQEVILRCVPISNHLYFYWYRQILGQKVEFLVSFYNNEISEKSEIFDDQFSVERPDGSNFTLKIRSTKLEDSAMYFCASSELWQTQYFGPGTRLLVL.

This chain connects TRBV27 to TRBJ2-2; no reliable D call. From germline, CDR1 is MNHEY and CDR2 SMNVEV (reference sequence). This CDR3 comprises 14 residues. V was cut by 8 bases and J by 4 bases, with 14 bases left in between. The CDR3 nucleotides are TGTGCCAGCCGAAGGACCCTGACCACCGGGGAGCTGTTTTTT. It yields the protein CASRRTLTTGELFF.

CDR3 sequence reads: CASSSGTGGRQETQYF. The CDR3 DNA is TGTGCCAGCAGCTCTGGGACAGGGGGCCGCCAAGAGACCCAGTACTTC. The chain is built from TRBV7-2 and TRBJ2-5, with 12 bases aligning to TRBD1. With 4 bases clipped from V and 1 base from J, the junction kept 4 bases outside the gene matches. The germline V gene has CDR1 SGHTA and CDR2 FQGNSA. The CDR3 is 16 residues long.

The chain has TRBV6-4 and TRBJ1-1; D gene ambiguous. This CDR3 is built from 17 residues. Germline V gene sequence: CDR1 MRHNA, CDR2 SNTAGT. V was shortened by 5 bases and J by 6 bases, with 25 bases between the two germline ends. The CDR3 protein is CASSLYAGSGRRAEAFF. The CDR3 nucleotides read TGTGCCAGCAGTCTGTATGCAGGTAGTGGTAGGAGAGCTGAAGCTTTCTTT.

There are a few counts of this clonotype. The rearrangement links TRBV7-8 to TRBJ2-1, with 8 bases lining up with TRBD2. The germline CDR1 and CDR2 sequences are SGHVS and FQNEAQ. V gave up 6 bases and J gave up 7 bases; unmatched junction bases: 5. The CDR3 extends over 13 amino acids. The DNA for the CDR3 is TGTGCCAGCAGACCGGGACTAGTGAATGAGCAGTTCTTC. It translates to CASRPGLVNEQFF.

This clonotype was seen many times. The chain carries TRBV10-3 and TRBJ2-7, with D unresolved. Germline V gene data show CDR1 as ENHRY and CDR2 as SYGVKD. The V gene lost 0 bases and the J gene lost 0 bases, with 9 bases spanning the gap. The CDR3 has 15 residues. The chain's CDR3 is CAISESAVSSYEQYF. The CDR3 nucleotides read TGTGCCATCAGTGAGTCGGCGGTAAGCTCCTACGAGCAGTACTTC.

V gene TRBV7-9 combines with J gene TRBJ2-3; D not resolved. The ends were cut back, 5 bases at V and 0 bases at J, with 9 bases in the middle. The germline V gene has CDR1 SEHNR and CDR2 FQNEAQ (reference sequence). This CDR3 region has 14 residues. The CDR3 bases are TGTGCCAGCAGCGTACCCGCGAGCACAGATACGCAGTATTTT. Amino acid sequence: CASSVPASTDTQYF.

DNA for the CDR3: TGTGCCAGCAACCCTAGCGGGGGGTCCGTAAGCTACAATGAGCAGTTCTTC. Translation gives CASNPSGGSVSYNEQFF. The chain couples TRBV7-8 to TRBJ2-1; 11 bases map to TRBD2. V lost 7 bases to trimming and J lost 3 bases; unmatched junction nucleotides: 11. The CDR3 spans 17 residues. Germline CDR1 and CDR2: SGHVS and FQNEAQ.

This clonotype was counted between two and nine times. The CDR3 DNA sequence: TGTGCCAGCAGTTTAAGGGACAGGGGTCCCTACGAGCAGTACTTC. This gives the protein CASSLRDRGPYEQYF. The rearrangement links TRBV27 to TRBJ2-7; TRBD1 agrees at 10 bases. This CDR3 contains 15 residues. In germline, CDR1 is MNHEY, CDR2 SMNVEV (reference sequence). Trimming removed 2 bases from V and 2 bases from J; junction bases left unmatched: 3.

This clonotype was recorded a few times. This chain links TRBV29-1 with TRBJ2-3, with 8 bases identical to TRBD1. The CDR3 runs 14 residues. Losses at the gene ends were 3 bases for V and 6 bases for J; bases not matched to a gene: 8. CDR1 and CDR2 (germline): SQVTM, ANQGSEA. This chain's CDR3 is CSVDNRGDGDTQYF. CDR3 nucleotides: TGCAGCGTTGATAACAGGGGGGACGGGGATACGCAGTATTTT.

This clonotype has only a few counts. The J gene is TRBJ2-2, the V gene TRBV28; D is undetermined. This CDR3 region has 13 residues. V dropped 11 bases and J dropped 7 bases, with 17 bases sitting between them. Germline V gene lookup returns CDR1 MDHEN and CDR2 SYDVKM. CDR3: CAGRRNSIGELFF. The DNA of the CDR3 is TGTGCCGGCCGCAGGAATTCGATCGGGGAGCTGTTTTTT.

This clonotype was seen more than once but under ten times. V and J are TRBV4-2 and TRBJ2-3; possibly TRBD2 for D (5 bases). The germline CDR1 and CDR2 sequences are LGHNA and YNFKEQ. The CDR3 is 16 amino acids. Trimming pared 0 bases from V and 1 base from J, leaving 11 bases between. In DNA, the CDR3 is TGTGCCAGCAGCCAAGAGGGCGGGCGACGCACAGATACGCAGTATTTT. This sequence encodes CASSQEGGRRTDTQYF.

This clonotype showed up just once. V usage is TRBV29-1 and J usage is TRBJ1-2; no clear D gene. Germline CDR1 reads SQVTM; CDR2 reads ANQGSEA. This CDR3 region has 13 residues. The V and J ends lost 7 bases and 2 bases respectively, with 14 bases between them. The chain's CDR3 is CSGTEATNYGYTF. The CDR3 nucleotides are TGCAGCGGAACGGAGGCTACGAACTATGGCTACACCTTC.

The chain uses TRBV2 and TRBJ2-2; 8 nucleotides match TRBD1. Germline V CDR1 and CDR2: SNHLY, FYNNEI. The CDR3 extends over 15 amino acids. V lost 6 bases to trimming and J lost 2 bases; unmatched junction nucleotides: 5. CDR3 residues: CASRLDRANTGELFF. The CDR3 coding sequence is TGTGCCAGCAGATTGGACAGGGCAAACACCGGGGAGCTGTTTTTT.

The rearrangement joins TRBV6-2 or TRBV6-3 to TRBJ2-7, with D tentatively TRBD1 (6 bases). Germline CDR1 is MNHEY and CDR2 is SVGEGT. The germline V and J ends were trimmed by 7 bases and 3 bases, with 22 bases remaining between them. The CDR3 contains 16 residues. CDR3 region: CASIPAGGHMFYEQYF. As DNA, the CDR3 is TGTGCCAGCATCCCCGCTGGGGGACACATGTTCTACGAGCAGTACTTC.

The chain combines TRBV5-4 with TRBJ2-1; D not resolved. This CDR3 has 12 amino acids. V lost 2 bases to trimming and J lost 7 bases, with 7 bases between them. The germline V gene has CDR1 SGHNT and CDR2 YYREEE (reference sequence). CDR3 nucleotide sequence: TGTGCCAGCAGCTTTGGTCCTAATGAGCAGTTCTTC. Amino acids: CASSFGPNEQFF.

This chain joins TRBV20-1 and TRBJ2-3; 12 nucleotides line up with TRBD2. This CDR3 spans 16 amino acids. Germline V gives CDR1 DFQATT, CDR2 SNEGSKA (reference sequence). J lost 0 bases, V lost 2 bases, and 3 bases had no gene match. CDR3 bases: TGCAGTGCTAGACCGCTAGCGGGGGGGAGCACAGATACGCAGTATTTT. Amino acids: CSARPLAGGSTDTQYF.

The sample holds a few counts of this clonotype. The rearrangement joins TRBV29-1 to TRBJ1-2; D unclear. The V gene lost 3 bases and the J gene lost 3 bases, with 5 bases spanning the gap. The CDR3 covers 11 residues. The V gene's germline CDR1 is SQVTM and CDR2 ANQGSEA. CDR3 amino acids: CSVEVDYGYTF. The DNA of the CDR3 is TGCAGCGTTGAGGTGGACTATGGCTACACCTTC.

This clonotype appeared a few times. The rearrangement uses TRBV6-1 and TRBJ1-2, with a weak D call TRBD1 (6 bases). In germline, CDR1 is MNHNS, CDR2 SASEGT. V lost 6 bases and J lost 0, with 23 bases in between. The CDR3 is made up of 18 amino acids. The CDR3 loop is CASSKGGGRGLANYGYTF. As DNA, the CDR3 is TGTGCCAGCAGCAAAGGAGGGGGGCGGGGGTTAGCTAACTATGGCTACACCTTC.

The chain uses TRBV12-3 or TRBV12-4 and TRBJ2-7; tentative D call: TRBD2 (7 bases). Trimming stripped 7 bases from V and 7 bases from J, with 14 bases between. CDR3 size: 12 residues. CDR3 protein: CASTKGGGEQYF. CDR3 DNA: TGTGCCAGCACCAAGGGGGGAGGGGAGCAGTACTTC.

This clonotype occurred a few times. The CDR3 sequence: CAMTTGAQETQYF. CDR3 DNA: TGTGCCATGACCACGGGGGCCCAAGAGACCCAGTACTTC. This chain connects TRBV10-3 to TRBJ2-5; D possibly uses TRBD1 or TRBD2 (6 bases each). The CDR3 is 13 amino acids. Trimming shortened V by 9 bases and J by 1 base, and 12 bases separated the two germline ends. Germline V gene sequence: CDR1 ENHRY, CDR2 SYGVKD.

This clonotype was seen a handful of times. The genes are TRBV20-1 and TRBJ2-4; D possibly corresponds to TRBD1 (7 bases). V was shortened by 6 bases and J by 0 bases, with 12 bases between the two germline ends. The germline V gene has CDR1 DFQATT and CDR2 SNEGSKA (reference sequence). The CDR3 is made up of 14 amino acids. CDR3 DNA: TGCAGTGCCCCAGGGGGGAGAGCCAAAAACATTCAGTACTTC. Translated: CSAPGGRAKNIQYF.

This clonotype was seen at least ten times. The genes are TRBV12-3 or TRBV12-4 and TRBJ2-1; D is possibly TRBD2 (6 bases). V lost 6 bases and J lost 9, with 15 bases in between. CDR3 length: 13 amino acids. CDR3 nucleotides: TGTGCCAGCAGAACCCGACTAGTCGCTGAGCAGTTCTTC. This gives the protein CASRTRLVAEQFF.

This chain joins TRBV6-2 or TRBV6-3 and TRBJ2-1; 8 bases fit TRBD2. The CDR3 length is 14 residues. CDR1 and CDR2 from the germline V gene are MNHEY and SVGEGT. V dropped 2 bases and J dropped 5; count of bases not matched to a gene: 2. CDR3 protein: CASSYGGGNNEQFF. The CDR3 coding sequence is TGTGCCAGCAGTTACGGCGGGGGGAACAATGAGCAGTTCTTC.